Listed below are T cell receptor beta chains from one sample, sequenced in a study of breast tumors, draining lymph nodes, adjacent tissues. From the multiplex PCR reads, TCRdb called clonotypes with MiXCR, one entry per CDR3 protein. The data show more than 250,000 distinct CDR3 sequences, 30% seen once. The sequenced sample consisted of axillary lymph node tissue. The receptors derive from a female donor with breast cancer. Some clones in this sample may be carry-over from other donors' samples. The CDR3 runs from the conserved cysteine through the conserved F or W. The D gene is left open where the match is weak. A row's size may be missing; if present it is once, few, many or a size class.

many	TRBV19	TRBD2	TRBJ2-2	CASSIDGERGNAGELFF	TGTGCCAGTAGTATAGATGGGGAGCGGGGTAACGCCGGGGAGCTGTTTTTT
many	TRBV5-1	.	TRBJ2-7	CASRTGPASEQYF	TGCGCCAGCAGGACCGGGCCTGCATCGGAGCAGTACTTC
many	TRBV11-3	.	TRBJ2-6	CASSPWGRGDSGANVLTF	TGTGCCAGCAGCCCCTGGGGTAGGGGCGACTCTGGGGCCAACGTCCTGACTTTC
many	TRBV6-5	.	TRBJ2-7	CASSYSRGVYEQYF	TGTGCCAGCAGTTACTCGAGGGGGGTCTACGAGCAGTACTTC
many	TRBV10-3	.	TRBJ2-1	CAISDSANSYNEQFF	TGTGCCATCAGTGATAGCGCCAACTCCTACAATGAGCAGTTCTTC
many	TRBV5-1	.	TRBJ2-5	CASSLATGEGETQYF	TGCGCCAGCAGCTTGGCCACGGGAGAGGGAGAGACCCAGTACTTC
many	TRBV5-1	TRBD2	TRBJ2-1	CASYSGSGNEQFF	TGCGCCAGCTATAGCGGGAGTGGAAATGAGCAGTTCTTC
.	TRBV3-1	.	TRBJ2-5	CASSPKTRGWETQYF	TGTGCCAGCAGCCCGAAAACGAGGGGGTGGGAGACCCAGTACTTC
once	TRBV4-2	TRBD1	TRBJ1-1	CASSGTEQAEAFF	TGTGCCAGCAGCGGGACAGAACAAGCTGAAGCTTTCTTT
many	TRBV29-1	.	TRBJ2-4	CSVSFGPAKNIQYF	TGCAGCGTTTCGTTTGGGCCAGCCAAAAACATTCAGTACTTC
many	TRBV5-1	.	TRBJ2-1	CASSLAPTPRGEEFF	TGCGCCAGCAGCTTGGCGCCCACTCCCAGGGGTGAGGAGTTCTTC
.	TRBV6-5	.	TRBJ2-7	CASRHFRSSYEQYF	TGTGCCAGCCGTCACTTTAGGAGCTCCTACGAGCAGTACTTC
.	TRBV20-1	.	TRBJ1-5	CSARRDQETQHF	TGCAGTGCTAGACGGGACCAAGAGACCCAGCATTTT
.	TRBV24-1	TRBD1	TRBJ1-1	CATKGTGGNTEAFF	TGTGCCACCAAGGGAACAGGGGGGAACACTGAAGCTTTCTTT
.	TRBV6-4	.	TRBJ2-5	CASSAGEETQYF	TGTGCCAGCAGTGCAGGGGAAGAGACCCAGTACTTC
few	TRBV20-1	TRBD2	TRBJ2-1	CSAYPTSGLCEQFF	TGCAGTGCCTACCCAACTAGCGGACTATGTGAGCAGTTCTTC
many	TRBV24-1	.	TRBJ2-5	CATSEPRDTETQYF	TGTGCCACCAGTGAACCCCGGGACACTGAGACCCAGTACTTC
many	TRBV7-2	TRBD1	TRBJ1-5	CASTPTPGQGLRNQPQHF	TGTGCCAGCACCCCAACCCCGGGACAGGGGCTAAGAAATCAGCCCCAGCATTTT
many	TRBV2	.	TRBJ1-6	CASSLGLRAPLHF	TGTGCCAGCAGCCTGGGACTCCGGGCACCCCTCCACTTT
few	TRBV27	TRBD2	TRBJ2-1	CASSTQAGLSYNEQFF	TGTGCCAGCAGTACCCAAGCGGGATTGTCCTACAATGAGCAGTTCTTC
.	TRBV9	.	TRBJ1-6	CASSASGGYSPLHF	TGTGCCAGCAGCGCCTCGGGGGGATATTCACCCCTCCACTTT
many	TRBV6-1	TRBD1	TRBJ2-1	CATGTELSSYNEQFF	TGTGCCACTGGGACAGAATTAAGCTCCTACAATGAGCAGTTCTTC
.	TRBV25-1	TRBD2	TRBJ2-7	CASSASARELALTGQYF	TGTGCCAGCAGTGCTAGTGCGCGGGAGTTGGCCTTAACGGGGCAGTACTTC